Listed below are T cell receptor beta chains from one sample, sequenced in a study of cytomegalovirus exposure and HLA in healthy donors. The method was immunoSEQ multiplex PCR; TCRdb's version includes in-frame clones alone and lacks a portion of them. The sample has about 160,000 clones; 80% to 90% are singletons. The source material was PBMCs. All receptors come from a man aged 50-59 years in good health and CMV-seropositive. Both conserved end residues are part of each CDR3. A D gene is named only where the DNA matches it firmly. Not every row has a clone size; where given, it reads once, few, many or a size class.

j_gene: TRBJ2-7
d_gene: NA
abundance: NA
v_gene: TRBV11-1
CDR3aa: CASSFLEDTYEQYF
CDR3nt: TGTGCCAGCAGCTTCCTCGAGGATACCTACGAGCAGTACTTC

j_gene: TRBJ2-7
d_gene: NA
abundance: once
v_gene: TRBV20-1
CDR3aa: CSAGGNEQYF
CDR3nt: TGCAGTGCTGGGGGGAACGAGCAGTACTTC

j_gene: TRBJ1-2
d_gene: NA
abundance: NA
v_gene: TRBV4-1
CDR3aa: CASSQLTSHDGYTF
CDR3nt: TGCGCCAGCAGCCAACTCACCAGTCACGATGGCTACACCTTC

j_gene: TRBJ1-3
d_gene: NA
abundance: NA
v_gene: TRBV30
CDR3aa: CAWSRTVSGNTIYF
CDR3nt: TGTGCCTGGAGTAGGACAGTCTCTGGAAACACCATATATTTT

j_gene: TRBJ1-1
d_gene: NA
abundance: NA
v_gene: TRBV28
CDR3aa: CASSSPPGLSMNTEAFF
CDR3nt: TGTGCCAGCAGTTCTCCCCCAGGCCTAAGCATGAACACTGAAGCTTTCTTT

j_gene: TRBJ2-3
d_gene: NA
abundance: NA
v_gene: TRBV14
CDR3aa: CASSPRLGVYGTDTQYF
CDR3nt: TGTGCCAGCAGTCCAAGATTAGGGGTGTACGGCACAGATACGCAGTATTTT

j_gene: TRBJ2-7
d_gene: NA
abundance: NA
v_gene: TRBV6-1
CDR3aa: CASSAYYEQYF
CDR3nt: TGTGCCAGCAGTGCCTACTACGAGCAGTACTTC

j_gene: TRBJ1-2
d_gene: NA
abundance: NA
v_gene: TRBV4-1
CDR3aa: CASSQDQGNYGYTF
CDR3nt: TGCGCCAGCAGCCAAGACCAGGGGAACTATGGCTACACCTTC

j_gene: TRBJ2-1
d_gene: TRBD2
abundance: once
v_gene: TRBV19
CDR3aa: CATQLAGDEQFF
CDR3nt: TGTGCCACTCAACTAGCGGGAGATGAGCAGTTCTTC

j_gene: TRBJ1-5
d_gene: TRBD1
abundance: NA
v_gene: TRBV7-2
CDR3aa: CASSLETGRNQPQHF
CDR3nt: TGTGCCAGCAGCTTAGAGACAGGGCGAAATCAGCCCCAGCATTTT

j_gene: TRBJ2-7
d_gene: TRBD2
abundance: few
v_gene: TRBV5-4
CDR3aa: CASSFSGRTYEQYF
CDR3nt: TGTGCCAGCAGCTTTAGCGGGAGGACCTACGAGCAGTACTTC